This T cell receptor (beta chain) is from a study of blood T cell repertoires in COVID-19. Study-level background: Sites across the United States, Italy and Spain contributed samples from acute and convalescent COVID-19. PBMCs, B-cell-depleted T cells, or T cells provided the cDNA or gDNA that made up the material.

In the source study's methods: Scientists estimated how many nucleated cells there were by amplifying reference gene primers. Repertoires were generated with immunoSEQ multiplex PCR, while TCRdb's copy carries only in-frame clones and drops some. Clone size and V and J calls were adopted from that table, with D and trimming inferred from the DNA. The table has hundreds of thousands of clones, about 86% seen once. Trimming shortened V by 0 bases and J by 7 bases, and 13 bases separated the two germline ends. The CDR3 totals 15 residues. Looked up from germline, CDR1 is LNHNV and CDR2 is YYDKDF (reference sequence).

The chain recombines TRBV15 with TRBJ1-5; unclear D gene. This clonotype was obtained from a man at least 80 years old with acute or convalescent COVID-19. Sequencing input: peripheral blood. The CDR3 sequence: CATSRDPGAGQPQHF. DNA for the CDR3: TGTGCCACCAGCAGAGATCCGGGTGCGGGGCAGCCCCAGCATTTT.